This passage covers 24 T cell receptor beta chains from one sample sequenced in a study of post-analysis software for immune sequencing data. Regarding the study as a whole: In patients, TRBV5-6, TRBV5-1 and TRBV20-1 belonged to four or five TRBV segments found more frequently than in controls.

Tagging with unique molecular identifiers was a feature of the TCR beta cDNA libraries. TCRdb itself ran the PCR reads through MiXCR, one entry per CDR3 protein. The table records 350,000 to 500,000 distinct CDR3 sequences, 35% to 45% of them present only once. The antigens of these receptors remain unknown. Material for sequencing was blood. These receptors were taken from a girl aged 2-9 years with multiple sclerosis.

The chain uses TRBV6-6 and TRBJ1-2; no clear D gene. Per the germline V gene, CDR1 is MNHNY and CDR2 is SVGAGI (reference sequence). The V end lost 2 bases, the J end lost 0 bases, and 10 bases lay between the germline ends. The CDR3 runs to 15 residues. The CDR3 DNA is TGTGCCAGCAGTTACGAACAGCCATCTAACTATGGCTACACCTTC. Translated: CASSYEQPSNYGYTF.

This clonotype was counted only a few times. The chain links TRBV6-5 to TRBJ2-7; the match to TRBD2 covers 7 bases. This CDR3 region has 15 residues. J gave up 4 bases and V 8 bases, and 14 bases lay outside the gene matches. Germline V gene data show CDR1 as MNHEY and CDR2 as SVGAGI. CDR3 nucleotide sequence: TGTGCCAGCTCAGGGCGGGGGACTCGGAGGTACGAGCAGTACTTC. Encoded protein: CASSGRGTRRYEQYF.

The rearrangement joins TRBV7-2 to TRBJ2-5, with D tentatively TRBD2 (6 bases). V lost 1 base to trimming and J lost 5 bases, with 14 bases between them. The CDR3 has 15 residues. The germline V gene has CDR1 SGHTA and CDR2 FQGNSA. The CDR3 coding sequence is TGTGCCAGCAGCTTAGTGACGGGGACTTTTGAGACCCAGTACTTC. It codes for CASSLVTGTFETQYF.

This clonotype was seen a single time. The V call is TRBV20-1, the J call TRBJ2-5; 13 bases are shared with TRBD2. V lost 2 bases, J lost 5 bases, and 17 bases stayed unmatched. Germline loops: CDR1 DFQATT, CDR2 SNEGSKA (reference sequence). This CDR3 contains 19 residues. This chain's CDR3 is CSARLPPGLAGLKGETQYF. The CDR3 DNA reads as TGCAGTGCTAGACTGCCACCGGGACTAGCGGGGCTAAAGGGGGAGACCCAGTACTTC.

The CDR3, as DNA: TGTGCCAGCAGCCGTAACGACCGGCAGCGGGCTTTCTTT. This gives the protein CASSRNDRQRAFF. J is TRBJ1-1 and V is TRBV27; D call uncertain. The CDR3 sequence is 13 residues long. Looked up from germline, CDR1 is MNHEY and CDR2 is SMNVEV (reference sequence). V was cut by 6 bases and J by 11 bases, with 19 bases left in between.

The rearrangement joins TRBV20-1 to TRBJ2-5, with 7 bases identical to TRBD2. This CDR3 comprises 15 residues. The ends lost 6 bases at V and 3 bases at J; junction bases unmatched: 13. Germline assignment: CDR1 DFQATT and CDR2 SNEGSKA (reference sequence). In nucleotides, the CDR3 is TGCAGTGCAACCTGGAGCCTAGCGGAAAAAGAGACCCAGTACTTC. The encoded protein is CSATWSLAEKETQYF.

This chain uses TRBV4-3 with TRBJ2-7, with TRBD1 matching over 10 bases. The V gene's germline CDR1 is LGHNA and CDR2 YSLEER. The CDR3 length is 14 residues. The junction had 7 bases not matched to a gene; V was cut back by 5 bases and J by 6 bases. CDR3 in amino acids: CASSNGQGVVEQYF. In nucleotides, the CDR3 is TGCGCCAGCAGCAACGGACAGGGGGTAGTCGAGCAGTACTTC.

This clonotype came up a few times. The CDR3 loop is CASSLQNQPQHF. The DNA of the CDR3 is TGTGCCAGCAGCTTACAGAACCAGCCCCAGCATTTT. J is TRBJ1-5 and V is TRBV7-9; D remains ambiguous. The germline V gene has CDR1 SEHNR and CDR2 FQNEAQ (reference sequence). The CDR3 covers 12 residues. Trimming stripped 2 bases from V and 7 bases from J, with 6 bases between.

This clonotype showed up just a few times. Its ends do not fully match the called genes, so a read error is possible. The chain recombines TRBV7-8 with TRBJ2-5, with 13 bases that match TRBD2. CDR1 and CDR2 (germline): SGHVS, FQNEAQ. The length of the CDR3 is 15 residues. CDR3 in amino acids: CTSSTTSGRRETQYF. The CDR3 coding sequence is TGTACCAGCAGCACGACTAGCGGGAGGAGGGAGACCCAGTACTTC. The complete variable domain, with remaining parts taken from reference TRBV7-8 and TRBJ2-5, reads GAGVSQSPRYKVAKRGQDVALRCDPISGHVSLFWYQQALGQGPEFLTYFQNEAQLDKSGLPSDRFFAERPEGSVSTLKIQRTQQEDSAVYLCTSSTTSGRRETQYFGPGTRLLVL.

This clonotype occurred once. DNA of the CDR3: TGCGCCAGCAGCTTCACAAACCAGGGGGTCGGGAACACCGGGGAGCTGTTTTTT. This encodes CASSFTNQGVGNTGELFF. The genes are TRBV5-1 and TRBJ2-2, with TRBD1 identical over 7 bases. Germline loops: CDR1 SGHRS, CDR2 YFSETQ. V lost 2 bases to trimming and J lost 1 base; unmatched junction nucleotides: 11. CDR3 length equals 18 residues.

This chain connects TRBV20-1 to TRBJ2-3; 7 bases agree with TRBD2. The CDR3 contains 16 residues. The germline CDR1 and CDR2 sequences are DFQATT and SNEGSKA (reference sequence). J was trimmed by 2 bases and V by 6 bases; bases with no gene match: 14. The CDR3 DNA reads as TGCAGTGCCCACGACGGGGGAGCGGGATCCACAGATACGCAGTATTTT. The encoded protein is CSAHDGGAGSTDTQYF.

The chain couples TRBV7-2 to TRBJ1-2; 7 bases are a match to TRBD1. The CDR3 runs 15 residues. V lost 0 bases and J lost 6; bases outside the gene matches: 7. Germline CDR1 SGHTA, CDR2 FQGNSA. DNA for the CDR3: TGTGCCAGCAGCTTAGCGATGACAGGGACTCATGGCTACACCTTC. Amino acid sequence: CASSLAMTGTHGYTF. The full variable domain, in which reference TRBV7-2 and TRBJ1-2 provide the parts outside the CDR3, is GAGVSQSPSNKVTEKGKDVELRCDPISGHTALYWYRQSLGQGLEFLIYFQGNSAPDKSGLPSDRFSAERTGGSVSTLTIQRTQQEDSAVYLCASSLAMTGTHGYTFGSGTRLTVV.

This clonotype was seen once. The chain combines TRBV7-9 with TRBJ2-1, with 7 bases matching TRBD2. The CDR3 extends over 15 amino acids. Germline CDR1 is SEHNR and CDR2 is FQNEAQ (reference sequence). Trimming at V came to 5 bases and at J to 0 bases, leaving 4 bases not matched to a gene. CDR3 amino acids: CASSALAVSYNEQFF. The DNA of the CDR3 is TGTGCCAGCAGCGCCCTAGCGGTCTCCTACAATGAGCAGTTCTTC.

This clonotype was detected only a few times. The rearrangement links TRBV7-9 to TRBJ2-1; TRBD2 matches 8 bases. CDR3 size: 14 residues. V lost 5 bases and J lost 4; bases outside the gene matches: 4. CDR1 is SEHNR, CDR2 FQNEAQ, per germline (reference sequence). CDR3 amino acids: CASSTSGRYNEQFF. The DNA of the CDR3 is TGTGCCAGCAGCACTAGCGGCAGGTACAATGAGCAGTTCTTC.

This clonotype showed up many times. The V and J genes are TRBV5-5 and TRBJ2-7; D is ambiguous. Germline lookup yields CDR1 SGHKS and CDR2 YYEKEE (reference sequence). V shed 2 bases and J shed 0 bases, with 9 bases lying between them. This CDR3 spans 14 amino acids. Here the CDR3 reads CASSFAGTSYEQYF. CDR3 coding DNA: TGTGCCAGCAGCTTTGCAGGTACCTCCTACGAGCAGTACTTC.

The rearrangement links TRBV7-9 to TRBJ2-5; 11 nucleotides align to TRBD2. Germline V gives CDR1 SEHNR, CDR2 FQNEAQ (reference sequence). The CDR3 runs 18 residues. Trimming at V came to 5 bases and at J to 1 base, leaving 12 bases not matched to a gene. The CDR3 loop is CASSAQFTSGGSQETQYF. The CDR3 DNA follows: TGTGCCAGCAGCGCACAGTTTACTAGCGGGGGTTCCCAAGAGACCCAGTACTTC.

This chain joins TRBV2 and TRBJ2-7; 10 bases are a match to TRBD1. The length of the CDR3 is 16 residues. V dropped 3 bases and J dropped 5; count of bases not matched to a gene: 10. Germline V CDR1 and CDR2: SNHLY, FYNNEI. CDR3: CASSDTGTGVIHEQYF. CDR3 bases: TGTGCCAGCAGTGACACCGGGACAGGGGTGATCCACGAGCAGTACTTC.

The CDR3 DNA is TGCGCCAGCAGCTTGCCAGCGGGGGCCACAGATACGCAGTATTTT. This gives the protein CASSLPAGATDTQYF. The V gene is TRBV5-1, the J gene TRBJ2-3, with TRBD2 identical over 8 bases. Unmatched junction bases numbered 3, after V lost 1 base and J lost 2 bases. The CDR3 loop spans 15 amino acids. Germline lookup yields CDR1 SGHRS and CDR2 YFSETQ.

This rearrangement joins TRBV2 to TRBJ2-1; TRBD2 agrees at 9 bases. Germline CDR1 SNHLY, CDR2 FYNNEI. V trimming: 3 bases; J trimming: 8 bases; junction bases outside the gene matches: 8. This CDR3 is built from 15 residues. CDR3 sequence: CASSEGGGAIDEQFF. The DNA for the CDR3 is TGTGCCAGCAGTGAGGGCGGGGGGGCCATAGATGAGCAGTTCTTC.

V gene TRBV18 combines with J gene TRBJ1-6, with D perhaps matching TRBD1 (6 bases). The germline CDR1 and CDR2 sequences are KGHSH and LQKENI. CDR3 length: 13 amino acids. Trimming left V 8 bases short and J 5 bases short, with 10 bases between. This CDR3 is CASGTFDNSPLHF. The CDR3 nucleotides are TGTGCCAGCGGGACATTCGATAATTCACCCCTCCACTTT.

The V gene is TRBV2, the J gene TRBJ2-5; no definite D call. The J call may not be correct, given that the DNA end is closer to TRBJ2-7. The CDR3 covers 12 residues. Looked up from germline, CDR1 is SNHLY and CDR2 is FYNNEI. CDR3 protein: CASTRPSYEQYF. The DNA for the CDR3 is TGTGCCAGCACCAGACCCTCCTACGAGCAGTACTTC.

The genes are TRBV2 and TRBJ2-7, with 8 bases lining up with TRBD1. This CDR3 comprises 14 residues. CDR1 is SNHLY, CDR2 FYNNEI, per germline. Trimming at V came to 1 base and at J to 3 bases, leaving 2 bases not matched to a gene. CDR3 amino acids: CASSEGQGFYEQYF. The DNA of the CDR3 is TGTGCCAGCAGTGAAGGACAGGGGTTCTACGAGCAGTACTTC.

Comment on this clonotype: A much larger clone sits a single nucleotide away, making a read error possible. The chain couples TRBV5-1 to TRBJ2-1; D call uncertain. CDR1 SGHRS and CDR2 YFSETQ come from the germline V gene. V lost 2 bases and J 4 bases, leaving 10 bases between the germline ends. CDR3 length: 14 residues. CDR3 amino acids: CASSFSRAYNEQFF. The DNA for the CDR3 is TGCGCCAGCAGCTTCAGCCGTGCGTACAATGAGCAGTTCTTC.

This clonotype was detected a few times. This chain uses TRBV20-1 with TRBJ2-7; a weak D match, TRBD1 (6 bases). Germline V CDR1 and CDR2: DFQATT, SNEGSKA (reference sequence). The CDR3 has 13 amino acids. The ends were cut back, 6 bases at V and 0 bases at J, with 12 bases in the middle. The CDR3 nucleotides are TGCAGTGCGATCCAGGGGCCCTCCTACGAGCAGTACTTC. It specifies CSAIQGPSYEQYF.